The clone carrying this T cell receptor beta chain was observed many times. Germline-derived CDR1 and CDR2 are SGHRS and YFSETQ. The germline V and J ends were trimmed by 0 bases and 6 bases, with 8 bases remaining between them. The CDR3 loop spans 13 amino acids. The sample comes from a study of T-cell memory formation after mild COVID-19. Study details: TCR clustering was largely donor specific.

TCRalpha and TCRbeta libraries used 5'RACE with constant-segment primers and UMIs. TCRdb reprocessed the 5' RACE reads via MiXCR and lists one record per CDR3 protein. The table lists 280,000 or so distinct CDR3 sequences, roughly 18% of them singletons. The sequenced sample was PBMCs or a T cell subset sorted from them (not recorded which). This sequence originates from a man aged 18 to 30 who had mild COVID-19 (a few samples of this study predate the infection). Cell type and time point are not known. V usage is TRBV5-1 and J usage is TRBJ2-3; no definite D call. CDR3 sequence (DNA): TGCGCCAGCAGCTTGGAGGCCAGCGATACGCAGTATTTT. It yields the protein CASSLEASDTQYF.